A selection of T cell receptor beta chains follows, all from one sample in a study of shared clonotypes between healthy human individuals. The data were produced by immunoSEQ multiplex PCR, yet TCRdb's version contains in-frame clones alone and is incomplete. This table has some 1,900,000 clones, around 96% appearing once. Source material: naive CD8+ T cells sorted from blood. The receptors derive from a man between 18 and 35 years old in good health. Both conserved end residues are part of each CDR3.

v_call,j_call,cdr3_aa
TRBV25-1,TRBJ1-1,CASSAPHGVEAFF
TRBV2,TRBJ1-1,CASSEGSENTEAFF
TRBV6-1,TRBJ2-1,CASSEHMDYNEQFF
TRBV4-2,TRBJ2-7,CASSHLAGSYEQYF
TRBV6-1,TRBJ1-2,CASSEGAGTGAHGYTF
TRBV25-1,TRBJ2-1,CASSKAGIYNEQFF
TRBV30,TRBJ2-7,CAWKNQQGIPYEQYF
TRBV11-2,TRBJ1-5,CASSLGGGQPQHF
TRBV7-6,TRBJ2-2,CASSPQGTSGELFF
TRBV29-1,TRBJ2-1,CSVWGGRDDNEQFF
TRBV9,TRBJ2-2,CASSVGVGGTTGELFF
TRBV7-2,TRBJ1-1,CASSLVLGSPEAFF
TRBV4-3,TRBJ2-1,CASSQDGEDDEQFF
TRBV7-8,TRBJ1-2,CASSPHGVPNYGYTF
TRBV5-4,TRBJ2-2,CASSLWVAGELFF
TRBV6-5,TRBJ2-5,CASSRMTSGVETQYF
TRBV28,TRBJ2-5,CASSFTRLAGGPGETQYF
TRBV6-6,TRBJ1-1,CATHGGMNTEAFF
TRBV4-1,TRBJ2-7,CASSVTGISEQYF
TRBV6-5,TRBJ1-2,CASSYDETNYGYTF
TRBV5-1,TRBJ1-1,CASSSDRETNTEAFF
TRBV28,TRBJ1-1,CASSFTGGNTEAFF
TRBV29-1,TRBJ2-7,CSYQTSGGVEQYF
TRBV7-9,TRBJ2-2,CASSLLMSGNTGELFF
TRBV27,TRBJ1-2,CASSLDGLYGYTF
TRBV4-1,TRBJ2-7,CASSQSTGPSYEQYF
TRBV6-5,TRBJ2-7,CASSVGQGRNEQYF
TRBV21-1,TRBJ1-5,CASSKADRGQRPQHF
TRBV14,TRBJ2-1,CASSMWGGLYNEQFF
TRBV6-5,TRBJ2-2,CATTLTGELFF
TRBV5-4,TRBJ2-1,CASSFIDSSYNEQFF
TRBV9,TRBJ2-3,CASSSAGTRSTDTQYF
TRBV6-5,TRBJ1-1,CASSLDADVGEAFF
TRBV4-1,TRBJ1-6,CASSLEGPNPLHF
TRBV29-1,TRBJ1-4,CSVLGGPGQGGEKLFF
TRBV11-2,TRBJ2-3,CASSLDHGAGEGTDTQYF
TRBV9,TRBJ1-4,CASSPGGQGDEKLFF
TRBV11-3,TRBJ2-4,CASSLGQGAKNIQYF
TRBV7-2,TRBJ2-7,CASGVLAVKDPVEQYF
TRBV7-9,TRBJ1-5,CASRSLRDREGASNQPQHF
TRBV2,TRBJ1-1,CASSDWSRMNTEAFF
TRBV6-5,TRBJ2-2,CASSYNPQGGELFF
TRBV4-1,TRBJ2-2,CASSQEKGLGDSGELFF
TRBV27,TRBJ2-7,CASSITGGGFYEQYF
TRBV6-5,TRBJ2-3,CASRSGQGYTDTQYF
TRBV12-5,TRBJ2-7,CASGPGGGITSQYF
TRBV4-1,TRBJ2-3,CASSLTSGGHTDTQYF
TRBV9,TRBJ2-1,CASSAPGGYNEQFF
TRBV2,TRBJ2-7,CASSEASGKTYEQYF